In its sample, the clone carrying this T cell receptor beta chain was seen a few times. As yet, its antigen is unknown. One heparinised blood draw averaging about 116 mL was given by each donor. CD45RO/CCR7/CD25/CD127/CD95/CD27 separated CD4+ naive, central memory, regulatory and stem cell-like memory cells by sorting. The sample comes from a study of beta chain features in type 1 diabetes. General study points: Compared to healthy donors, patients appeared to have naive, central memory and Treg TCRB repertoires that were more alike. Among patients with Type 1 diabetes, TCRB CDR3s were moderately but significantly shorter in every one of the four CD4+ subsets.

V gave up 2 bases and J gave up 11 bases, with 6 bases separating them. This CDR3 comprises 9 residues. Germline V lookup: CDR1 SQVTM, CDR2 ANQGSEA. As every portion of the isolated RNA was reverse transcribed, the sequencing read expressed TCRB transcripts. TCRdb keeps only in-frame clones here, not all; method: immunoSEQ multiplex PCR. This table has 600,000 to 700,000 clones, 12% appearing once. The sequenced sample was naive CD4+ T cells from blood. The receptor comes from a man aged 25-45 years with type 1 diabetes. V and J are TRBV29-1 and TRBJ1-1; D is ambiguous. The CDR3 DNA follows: TGCAGCGTTGAACGGGCGGCTTTCTTT. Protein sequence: CSVERAAFF.